Reported below is one T cell receptor beta chain. In the original workflow: Amplifying reference gene primers gave estimates of nucleated cell counts. Sequenced by immunoSEQ multiplex PCR; TCRdb stores in-frame clones only, minus some. V, J and clone size reflect that table, while D and trimming were determined from the DNA. Found here are 81,000 or so clones, about 88% of them singletons; the top ten hold around 12%. This sample is part of a study of blood T cell repertoires in COVID-19. Study-wide background: Specimens from acute and convalescent COVID-19 originated in the United States, Italy and Spain. Sources were T cells, B-cell-depleted T cells, or PBMCs; the material itself was cDNA or gDNA.

Input material: peripheral blood. This clonotype originated in a man aged 65 to 85 with active or convalescent COVID-19.

The CDR3 protein is CASSATGRIYNEQFF. CDR3 nucleotide sequence: TGTGCCAGCAGCGCTACAGGAAGAATTTACAATGAGCAGTTCTTC. The chain employs TRBV9 and TRBJ2-1; D is perhaps TRBD1 (5 bases). The CDR3 length is 15 residues. Germline V gives CDR1 SGDLS, CDR2 YYNGEE. The V gene lost 3 bases and the J gene lost 4 bases, with 14 bases spanning the gap.